These T cell receptor beta chains were read from a single sample in a study of CXCR3-negative and CXCR3-positive naive CD8 T cells. After re-calling the 5' RACE reads, TCRdb lists one entry per CDR3 protein, DNA absent. The table lists roughly 65,000 distinct CDR3 sequences, with around 0.7% in the top ten. Sample: naive CXCR3+ CD8+ T cells from blood. The receptors shown here come from a human donor in good health. Some clones in this sample may be carry-over from other donors' samples. Both conserved end residues are part of each CDR3.

J gene	V gene	CDR3 protein
TRBJ1-1	TRBV6-2/TRBV6-3	CASSLTGQQNTEAFF
TRBJ1-5	TRBV15	CATREWDQPQHF
TRBJ1-1	TRBV7-2	CASRLGRTGDPRGRTEAFF
TRBJ2-2	TRBV7-3	CASTAGTGELFF
TRBJ1-3	TRBV4-3	CASSQDRGSGNTVYF
TRBJ2-2	TRBV7-2	CASSLDPAGVSGELFF
TRBJ2-3	TRBV28	CASSPSGGKIADTQYF
TRBJ2-3	TRBV9	CASGTSSDTQYF
TRBJ1-2	TRBV7-9	CASSSHSTGGREGYTF
TRBJ2-1	TRBV7-9	CASSESGGPELFF
TRBJ1-1	TRBV5-5	CASSLGQGIENTEAFF
TRBJ2-7	TRBV7-3	CASSLDPGDYEQYF
TRBJ2-3	TRBV6-4	CASSDSGGGGTDTQYF
TRBJ2-7	TRBV19	CASSNGTSGASYEQYF
TRBJ2-2	TRBV11-2	CASSPRAYANTGELFF
TRBJ1-1	TRBV9	CASNPLDRPEAFF
TRBJ2-7	TRBV4-2	CASSQEGHQGTGYEQYF
TRBJ1-4	TRBV7-9	CASSSEDRAEKLFF
TRBJ2-7	TRBV27	CASSMTGYEQYF
TRBJ2-2	TRBV29-1	CSVVLALRGDTGELFF
TRBJ2-1	TRBV6-2/TRBV6-3	CASSCSTSGNEQFF
TRBJ2-3	TRBV6-6	CASSYGKADTQYF
TRBJ2-5	TRBV5-1	CASSQHRAGEEETQYF
TRBJ2-3	TRBV5-5	CASSLLLGTDTQYF
TRBJ1-1	TRBV5-1	CASSLSGTTTEAFF
TRBJ2-3	TRBV7-3	CASSLLAGGLTDTQYF
TRBJ1-6	TRBV9	CASSGKDRGRSPLHF
TRBJ1-1	TRBV9	CASSGWDREAFF
TRBJ2-2	TRBV19	CASSWTGDNTGELFF
TRBJ2-4	TRBV27	CASSLGQLDIQYF
TRBJ2-2	TRBV6-4	CASSDSNAGELFF
TRBJ2-7	TRBV6-2/TRBV6-3	CASSYPLTGGSYEQYF
TRBJ2-7	TRBV6-2/TRBV6-3	CASSKTGSSYEQYF
TRBJ2-1	TRBV7-3	CASSPGPHSYNEQFF
TRBJ2-7	TRBV7-9	CASGAGTYEQYF
TRBJ2-7	TRBV7-9	CAPSSPKMKFRGPYEQYF
TRBJ2-2	TRBV5-5	CASSLGVAGLNTGELFF
TRBJ1-1	TRBV7-9	CASSLPHTGTRAGTTEAFF
TRBJ2-2	TRBV29-1	CSVLDSSTGELFF
TRBJ2-7	TRBV5-1	CASSETGGDEQYF
TRBJ1-1	TRBV28	CASSPQTLAEDPFF
TRBJ2-7	TRBV7-2	CASSSPLHEQYF
TRBJ2-3	TRBV4-3	CASSQDGPDTQYF
TRBJ1-1	TRBV5-6	CASSLGSPWTSNEDTEAFF
TRBJ2-7	TRBV12-3/TRBV12-4	CASSGALEQYF
TRBJ2-3	TRBV7-2	CASSSKSADTQYF
TRBJ1-2	TRBV5-4	CASSGGVYGYTF
TRBJ2-7	TRBV2	CASSSPRQGSYEQYF
TRBJ2-1	TRBV3-1	CASSQFSDEQFF
TRBJ2-2	TRBV6-2/TRBV6-3	CASRPSLTFATTGELFF
TRBJ2-7	TRBV6-2/TRBV6-3	CASSPGDSSYEQYF